This TCR beta chain was captured by sequencing in a study of Ad26.COV2.S vaccination and SARS-CoV-2 variants. Study-level information: Ad26.COV2.S given intramuscularly, once or twice 56 days apart.

Documented treatment: around 19 received Ad26.COV2.S at low or high dose, single or two shots; roughly five received placebo; per-sample allocation not given. Day 63 after the first vaccine or placebo injection was the time point for sampling. The length of the CDR3 is 13 residues. With 7 bases clipped from V and 7 bases from J, the junction kept 9 bases outside the gene matches. The germline gives CDR1 ENHRY, CDR2 SYGVKD. Some clones are missing from TCRdb's copy, which holds only in-frame ones; the method was immunoSEQ multiplex PCR. The sample has about 350,000 clones, 75% to 90% seen once. Here the sequenced sample was peripheral blood, taken in a trial of Ad26.COV2.S vaccine versus placebo. The TCR comes from a person between 18 and 60 years old who received the Ad26.COV2.S COVID-19 vaccine or a placebo. The rearrangement joins TRBV10-3 to TRBJ1-2, with 7 bases matching TRBD1. CDR3 region: CAIIEGAGSGYTF. Here the CDR3 DNA reads TGTGCCATCATAGAGGGGGCAGGAAGTGGCTACACCTTC.